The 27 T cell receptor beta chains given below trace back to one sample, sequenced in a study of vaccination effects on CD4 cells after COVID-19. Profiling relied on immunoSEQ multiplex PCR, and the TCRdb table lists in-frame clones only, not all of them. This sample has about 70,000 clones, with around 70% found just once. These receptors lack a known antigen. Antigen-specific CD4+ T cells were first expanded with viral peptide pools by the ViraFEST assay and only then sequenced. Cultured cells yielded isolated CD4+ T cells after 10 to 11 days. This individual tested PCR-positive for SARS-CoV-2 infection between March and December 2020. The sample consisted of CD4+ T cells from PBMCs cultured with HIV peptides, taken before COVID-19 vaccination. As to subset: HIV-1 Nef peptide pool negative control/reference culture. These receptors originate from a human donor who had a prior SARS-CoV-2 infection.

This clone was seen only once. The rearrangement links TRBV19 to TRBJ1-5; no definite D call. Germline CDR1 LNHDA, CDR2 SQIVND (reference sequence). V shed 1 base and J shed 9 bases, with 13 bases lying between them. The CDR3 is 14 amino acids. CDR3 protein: CASSIAITRWPQHF. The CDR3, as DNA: TGTGCCAGTAGTATAGCCATCACTCGGTGGCCCCAGCATTTT.

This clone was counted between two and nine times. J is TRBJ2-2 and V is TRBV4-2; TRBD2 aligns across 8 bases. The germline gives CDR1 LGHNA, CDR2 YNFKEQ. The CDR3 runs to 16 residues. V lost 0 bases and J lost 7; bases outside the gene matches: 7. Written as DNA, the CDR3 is TGTGCCAGCAGCCAAGAGGGTAGCGGGACGGGCGGGGAGCTGTTTTTT. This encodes CASSQEGSGTGGELFF.

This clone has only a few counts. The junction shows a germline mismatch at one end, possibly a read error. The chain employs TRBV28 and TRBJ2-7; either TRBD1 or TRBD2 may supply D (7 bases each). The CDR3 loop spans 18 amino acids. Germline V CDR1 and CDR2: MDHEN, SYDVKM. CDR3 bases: TGTGCCAGCAGTTCTATGGGAGGGGGCAGAAGGATCTCCGACGAGCAGTACTTC. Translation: CASSSMGGGRRISDEQYF.

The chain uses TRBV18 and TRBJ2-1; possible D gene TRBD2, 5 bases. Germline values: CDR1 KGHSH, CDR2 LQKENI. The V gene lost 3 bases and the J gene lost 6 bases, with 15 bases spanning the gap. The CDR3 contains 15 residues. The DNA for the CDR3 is TGTGCCAGCTCACCCGGGGAAGAGCTGGTCAATGAGCAGTTCTTC. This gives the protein CASSPGEELVNEQFF.

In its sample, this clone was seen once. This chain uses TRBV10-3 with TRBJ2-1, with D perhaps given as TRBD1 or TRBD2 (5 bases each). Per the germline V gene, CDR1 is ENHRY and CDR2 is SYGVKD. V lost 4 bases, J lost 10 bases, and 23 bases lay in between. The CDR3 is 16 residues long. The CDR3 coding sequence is TGTGCCATCAGTGCTACCACCGGGACGTCCTTCGGGGAGCAGTTCTTC. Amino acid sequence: CAISATTGTSFGEQFF.

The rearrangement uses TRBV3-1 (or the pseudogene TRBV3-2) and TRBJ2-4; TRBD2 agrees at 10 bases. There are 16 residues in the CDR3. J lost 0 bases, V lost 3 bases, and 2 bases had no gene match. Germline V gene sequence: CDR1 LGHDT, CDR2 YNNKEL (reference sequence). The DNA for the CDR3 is TGTGCCAGCAGCCAGCGGACTAGCGGAGCCAAAAACATTCAGTACTTC. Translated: CASSQRTSGAKNIQYF.

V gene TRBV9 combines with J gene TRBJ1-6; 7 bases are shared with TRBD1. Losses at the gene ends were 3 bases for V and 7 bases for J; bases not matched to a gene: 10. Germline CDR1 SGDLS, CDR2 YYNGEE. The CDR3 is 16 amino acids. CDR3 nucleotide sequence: TGTGCCAGCAGCGCTTGGGACCGGGACAGAAATTCACCCCTCCACTTT. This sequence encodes CASSAWDRDRNSPLHF.

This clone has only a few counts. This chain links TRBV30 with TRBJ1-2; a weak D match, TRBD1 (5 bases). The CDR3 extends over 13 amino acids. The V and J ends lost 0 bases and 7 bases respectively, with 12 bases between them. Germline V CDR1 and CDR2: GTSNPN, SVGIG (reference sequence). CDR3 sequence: CAWSVGGELGYTF. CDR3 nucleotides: TGTGCCTGGAGTGTGGGGGGAGAGCTTGGCTACACCTTC.

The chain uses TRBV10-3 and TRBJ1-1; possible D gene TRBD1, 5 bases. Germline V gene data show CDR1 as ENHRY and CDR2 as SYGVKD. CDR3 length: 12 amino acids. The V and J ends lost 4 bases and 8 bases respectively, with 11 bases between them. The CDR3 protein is CAISANGAEAFF. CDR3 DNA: TGTGCCATCAGTGCGAACGGGGCCGAAGCTTTCTTT.

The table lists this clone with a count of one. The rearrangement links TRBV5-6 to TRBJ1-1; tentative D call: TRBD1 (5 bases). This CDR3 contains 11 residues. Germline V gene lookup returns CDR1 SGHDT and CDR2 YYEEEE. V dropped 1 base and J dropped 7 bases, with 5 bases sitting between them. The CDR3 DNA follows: TGTGCCAGCAGCTTGACAGGTGAAGCTTTCTTT. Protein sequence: CASSLTGEAFF.

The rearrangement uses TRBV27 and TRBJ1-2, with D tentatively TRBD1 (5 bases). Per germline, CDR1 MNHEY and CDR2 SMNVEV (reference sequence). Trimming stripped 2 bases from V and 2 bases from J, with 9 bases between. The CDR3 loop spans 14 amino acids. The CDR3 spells CASSLTGLNYGYTF. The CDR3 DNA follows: TGTGCCAGCAGTTTAACAGGCCTGAACTATGGCTACACCTTC.

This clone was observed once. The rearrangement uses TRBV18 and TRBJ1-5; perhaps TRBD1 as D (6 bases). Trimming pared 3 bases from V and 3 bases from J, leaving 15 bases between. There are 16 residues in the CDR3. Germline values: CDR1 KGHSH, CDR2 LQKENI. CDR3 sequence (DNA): TGTGCCAGCTCACCGGGAGCACCAGGGGCCAATCAGCCCCAGCATTTT. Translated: CASSPGAPGANQPQHF.

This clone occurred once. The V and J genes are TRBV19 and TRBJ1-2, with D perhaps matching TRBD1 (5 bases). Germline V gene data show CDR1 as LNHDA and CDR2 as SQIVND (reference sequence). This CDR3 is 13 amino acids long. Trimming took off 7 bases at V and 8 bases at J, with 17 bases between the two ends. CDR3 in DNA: TGTGCCAGTATCCGGGGACCTCAAGAGGGCTACACCTTC. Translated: CASIRGPQEGYTF.

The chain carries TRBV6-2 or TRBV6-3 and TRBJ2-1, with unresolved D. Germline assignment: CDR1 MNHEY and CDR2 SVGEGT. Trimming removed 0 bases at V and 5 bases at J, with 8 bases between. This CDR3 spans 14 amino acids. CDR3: CASSYSVENNEQFF. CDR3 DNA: TGTGCCAGCAGTTACTCTGTCGAGAACAATGAGCAGTTCTTC.

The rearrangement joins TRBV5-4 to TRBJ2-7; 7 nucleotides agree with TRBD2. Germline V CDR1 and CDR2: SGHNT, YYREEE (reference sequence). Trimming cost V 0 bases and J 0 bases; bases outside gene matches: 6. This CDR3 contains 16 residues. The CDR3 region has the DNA TGTGCCAGCAGCTTGGGAGGCGGGGGAGCCTCCTACGAGCAGTACTTC. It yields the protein CASSLGGGGASYEQYF.

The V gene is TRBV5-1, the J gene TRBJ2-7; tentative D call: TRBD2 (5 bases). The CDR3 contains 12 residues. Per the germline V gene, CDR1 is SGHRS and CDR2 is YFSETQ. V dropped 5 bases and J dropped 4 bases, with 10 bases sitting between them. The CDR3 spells CASRGWTYEQYF. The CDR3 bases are TGCGCCAGCAGGGGGTGGACTTACGAGCAGTACTTC.

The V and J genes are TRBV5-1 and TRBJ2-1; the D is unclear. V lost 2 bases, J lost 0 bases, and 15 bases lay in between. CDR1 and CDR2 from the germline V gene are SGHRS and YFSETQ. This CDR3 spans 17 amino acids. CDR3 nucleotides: TGCGCCAGCAGCTTCTCTATAGACGCAAGCTCCTACAATGAGCAGTTCTTC. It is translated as CASSFSIDASSYNEQFF.

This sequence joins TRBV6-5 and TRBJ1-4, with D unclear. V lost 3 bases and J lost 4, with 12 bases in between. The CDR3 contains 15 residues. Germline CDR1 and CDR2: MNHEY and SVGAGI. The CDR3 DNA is TGTGCCAGCAGTTATTTCGGCAGGCTTAATGAAAAACTGTTTTTT. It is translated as CASSYFGRLNEKLFF.

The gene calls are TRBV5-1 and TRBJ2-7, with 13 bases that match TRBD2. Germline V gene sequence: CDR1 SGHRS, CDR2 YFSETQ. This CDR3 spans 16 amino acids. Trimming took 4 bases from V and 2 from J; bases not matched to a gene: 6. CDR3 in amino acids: CASSQGLAGITYEQYF. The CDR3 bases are TGCGCCAGCAGCCAGGGACTAGCGGGAATCACCTACGAGCAGTACTTC.

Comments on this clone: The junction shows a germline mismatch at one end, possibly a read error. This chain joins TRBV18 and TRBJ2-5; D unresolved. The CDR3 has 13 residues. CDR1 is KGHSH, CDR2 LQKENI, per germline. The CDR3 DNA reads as TGTGCCAGTTCACCCCAGTACCAAGAGACCCAGTACTTC. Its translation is CASSPQYQETQYF.

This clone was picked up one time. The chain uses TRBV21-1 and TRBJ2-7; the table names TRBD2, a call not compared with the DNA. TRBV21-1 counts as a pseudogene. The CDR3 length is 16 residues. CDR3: CASSKGLAGTFYEQYF. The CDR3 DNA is TGTGCCAGCAGCAAAGGACTAGCGGGGACATTCTACGAGCAGTACTTC.

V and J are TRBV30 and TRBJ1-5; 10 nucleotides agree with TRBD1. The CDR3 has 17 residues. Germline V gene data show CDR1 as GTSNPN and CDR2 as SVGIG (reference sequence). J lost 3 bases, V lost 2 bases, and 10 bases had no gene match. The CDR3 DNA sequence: TGTGCCTGGAGTTCGGGACTGGGACAGGGGACCAATCAGCCCCAGCATTTT. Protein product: CAWSSGLGQGTNQPQHF.

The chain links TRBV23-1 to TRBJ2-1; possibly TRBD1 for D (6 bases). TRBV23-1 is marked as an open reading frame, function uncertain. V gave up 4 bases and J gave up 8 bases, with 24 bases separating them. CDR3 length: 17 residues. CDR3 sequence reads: CASSRHRVSGYGHEQFF. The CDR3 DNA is TGCGCCAGCAGTCGCCACAGGGTGAGTGGCTACGGCCATGAGCAGTTCTTC.

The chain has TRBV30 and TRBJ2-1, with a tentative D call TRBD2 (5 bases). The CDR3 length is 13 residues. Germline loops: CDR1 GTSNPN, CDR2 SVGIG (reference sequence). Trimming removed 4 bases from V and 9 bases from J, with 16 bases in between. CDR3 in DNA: TGTGCCTGGACTTGGGAGTCGGAAGGTGAGCAGTTCTTC. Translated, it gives CAWTWESEGEQFF.

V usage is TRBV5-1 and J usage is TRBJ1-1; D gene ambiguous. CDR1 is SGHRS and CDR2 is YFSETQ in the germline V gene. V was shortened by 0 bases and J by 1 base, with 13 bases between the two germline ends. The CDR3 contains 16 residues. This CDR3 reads CASSLAAGSGNTEAFF. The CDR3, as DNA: TGCGCCAGCAGCTTGGCTGCCGGGTCCGGGAACACTGAAGCTTTCTTT. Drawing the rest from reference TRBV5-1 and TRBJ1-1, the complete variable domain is KAGVTQTPRYLIKTRGQQVTLSCSPISGHRSVSWYQQTPGQGLQFLFEYFSETQRNKGNFPGRFSGRQFSNSRSEMNVSTLELGDSALYLCASSLAAGSGNTEAFFGQGTRLTVV.

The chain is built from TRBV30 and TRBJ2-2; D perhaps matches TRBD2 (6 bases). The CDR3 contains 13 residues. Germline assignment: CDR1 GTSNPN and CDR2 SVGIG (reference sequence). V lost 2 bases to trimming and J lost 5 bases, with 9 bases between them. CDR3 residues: CAWSLGGTGELFF. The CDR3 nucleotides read TGTGCCTGGAGTTTGGGGGGAACCGGGGAGCTGTTTTTT. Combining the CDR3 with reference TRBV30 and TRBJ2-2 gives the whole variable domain SQTIHQWPATLVQPVGSPLSLECTVEGTSNPNLYWYRQAAGRGLQLLFYSVGIGQISSEVPQNLSASRPQDRQFILSSKKLLLSDSGFYLCAWSLGGTGELFFGEGSRLTVL.

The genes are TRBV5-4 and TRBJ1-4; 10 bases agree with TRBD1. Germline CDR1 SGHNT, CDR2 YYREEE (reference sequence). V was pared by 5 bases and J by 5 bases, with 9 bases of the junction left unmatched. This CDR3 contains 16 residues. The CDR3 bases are TGTGCCAGCAGTTCGGCCCGGACAGGGGGGAATGAAAAACTGTTTTTT. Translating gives CASSSARTGGNEKLFF.